These T cell receptor beta chains were read from a single sample in a study of blood T cell repertoires in COVID-19. Some clones are missing from TCRdb's copy, which holds only in-frame ones; the method was immunoSEQ multiplex PCR. The data contain about 160,000 clones, around nine tenths of them singletons. Material for sequencing was peripheral blood. The receptors here all came from a woman aged 70 to 79 with COVID-19, enrolled during active disease. Each CDR3 is given with its conserved first and last residue. A D gene is named only where the DNA matches it firmly. A clone size is listed for some rows: how often the clone was seen (once, few, many), or a class if it is expanded.

once,TRBJ2-1,.,TRBV19,TGTGCCAGTAGGACCCGGTCGGGGAACAATGAGCAGTTCTTC,CASRTRSGNNEQFF
.,TRBJ2-7,TRBD1,TRBV6-5,TGTGCCAGCACCTTTGGACAGGGCTACGAGCAGTACTTC,CASTFGQGYEQYF
.,TRBJ2-5,TRBD1,TRBV7-8,TGTGCCAGCAGCACCGGGACAGGGGCCCAAGAGACCCAGTACTTC,CASSTGTGAQETQYF
once,TRBJ1-3,.,TRBV5-4,TGTGCCAGCAGCTTGCGGCCAGGGTTTGACACCATATATTTT,CASSLRPGFDTIYF
.,TRBJ2-3,TRBD2,TRBV4-1,TGCGCCAGCAGCCTACGGACTAGCGGGGTTGGGGATACGCAGTATTTT,CASSLRTSGVGDTQYF
.,TRBJ1-1,.,TRBV4-1,TGCGCCAGCAGCCAGTTCCCGGGGGGGCGGATCAGGAACACTGAAGCTTTCTTT,CASSQFPGGRIRNTEAFF
.,TRBJ1-1,.,TRBV12-2,TGTGCAAGTCGCCCATGTCCGGGACAGGGGAACACTATGAACACTGAAGCTTTCTTT,CASRPCPGQGNTMNTEAFF
.,TRBJ1-2,TRBD1,TRBV10-2,TGCGCCAGCAGGCCCGGGACAGGGGCCTATGGCTACACCTTC,CASRPGTGAYGYTF
few,TRBJ1-4,.,TRBV28,TGTGCCAGCAGTCCAGGGACACGTGACAAACTGTTTTTT,CASSPGTRDKLFF
once,TRBJ2-5,.,TRBV5-1,TGCGCCAGCAGCTTGGTGCTAGCAAGGGTAGGAGAGACCCAGTACTTC,CASSLVLARVGETQYF
.,TRBJ1-4,.,TRBV11-2,TGTGCCAGCAGCTTAGGGCGGAGGGCAACTAATGAAAAACTGTTTTTT,CASSLGRRATNEKLFF
few,TRBJ2-1,.,TRBV7-3,TGTGCCAGCAGCCCGGACCGGGGTACCTACAATGAGCAGTTCTTC,CASSPDRGTYNEQFF
few,TRBJ2-2,TRBD2,TRBV3-1/TRBV3-2,TGTGCCAGCAGCCAAGATGAAAGGGTACAGCGGGGGGCTGGCACCGGGGAGCTGTTTTTT,CASSQDERVQRGAGTGELFF
.,TRBJ2-3,TRBD1,TRBV24-1,TGTGCCACCAGTGACGACGGGACAGGGTCGTATACGCAGTATTTT,CATSDDGTGSYTQYF
.,TRBJ1-2,.,TRBV6-6,TGTGCCAGCAGTTTCAGGGACTATGGCTACACCTTC,CASSFRDYGYTF
.,TRBJ2-3,.,TRBV2,TGTGCCAGCAGTTCCCGTCGTACAGGGACCACAGATACGCAGTATTTT,CASSSRRTGTTDTQYF
few,TRBJ2-7,.,TRBV21-1,TGTGCCAGCAGCGGGCGACTAGCGCTAAGGAGCTCCTACGAGCAGTACTTC,CASSGRLALRSSYEQYF
.,TRBJ1-2,.,TRBV5-6,TGTGCCAGCAGCTCCTTAGTGACACTTAACTATGGCTACACCTTC,CASSSLVTLNYGYTF
.,TRBJ2-6,TRBD1,TRBV3-1/TRBV3-2,TGTGCCAGCAGCCCACGGGACAGGGGCCTCTCTGGGGCCAACGTCCTGACTTTC,CASSPRDRGLSGANVLTF
.,TRBJ2-7,.,TRBV6-6,TGTGCCAGCAGTTACGAGACCTACGAGCAGTACTTC,CASSYETYEQYF